This T cell receptor (beta chain) came from a study of blood T cell repertoires in COVID-19. V was clipped by 3 bases and J by 6 bases; unmatched bases: 14. The CDR3 runs to 18 residues. Per the germline V gene, CDR1 is MDHEN and CDR2 is SYDVKM. Researchers sorted participants into cohorts using their self-reported clinical history. This clone showed up just a few times. Data came from immunoSEQ multiplex PCR; TCRdb stores just in-frame clones and leaves some out. The sample shows about 210,000 clones, 86% of them seen only once. Sequenced sample: PBMCs or T cells enriched from blood (not recorded which). This clonotype originated in a woman in her twenties or thirties who had been exposed to COVID-19. The rearrangement links TRBV28 to TRBJ1-5; 10 bases fit TRBD1. The CDR3 sequence is CASSLLGTGAPFAQPQHF. Written as DNA, the CDR3 is TGTGCCAGCAGTTTGTTAGGGACAGGGGCTCCTTTCGCTCAGCCCCAGCATTTT.